This T cell receptor beta chain was profiled in a study of T-cell memory formation after mild COVID-19. Study summary: The TCR clusters were mostly specific to one donor.

Study-wide results and caveats: CD4+ contracting clones were found mainly in CM and EM, and CD8+ ones in EMRA.

Comments on this clonotype: The antigen remains unidentified.

TCRdb reanalysed the 5' RACE reads using MiXCR and keeps one entry per CDR3 protein. Of 350,000 to 550,000 distinct CDR3 sequences listed, 15% to 20% are singletons. This clonotype was obtained from a man aged 18 to 29 who had mild COVID-19 (a few samples of this study predate the infection). Cell type and time point are not known. The sample consisted of PBMCs or a T cell subset sorted from them (not recorded which).

For the CDR3, the DNA is TGTGCCAGCAAGACCGGGACAGTGAGCTCCTACGAGCAGTACTTC. This translates into CASKTGTVSSYEQYF. The chain joins TRBV6-6 to TRBJ2-7, with TRBD1 identical over 7 bases. Germline V lookup: CDR1 MNHNY, CDR2 SVGAGI (reference sequence). V lost 7 bases to trimming and J lost 0 bases; unmatched junction nucleotides: 9. This CDR3 has 15 residues.